This TCR beta chain is drawn from a study of glioma-infiltrating T cells. Points from the study as a whole: Gliomas, especially low-grade, showed above-expected tissue-blood divergence; non-neoplastic patients showed below. Very few CDR3 sequences were shared between tissue and blood.

Using RNA template, CDR3s of TCR alpha and beta were amplified with iRepertoire arm-PCR. One-step reverse transcription and amplification started from roughly 100-400 ng of tissue mRNA or PBMC total RNA. TCRdb re-derived calls from the multiplex PCR reads in MiXCR, one entry per CDR3 protein. This sample has approximately 18,000 distinct CDR3 sequences, with 58% found just once. This clonotype came up a few times. As yet, its antigen is unknown. Trimming left V 6 bases short and J 1 base short, with 3 bases between. The CDR3 sequence is 11 residues long. Per the germline V gene, CDR1 is MNHEY and CDR2 is SMNVEV (reference sequence).

V gene TRBV27 combines with J gene TRBJ1-1; D is unclear. Material for sequencing was glioma tissue, nonneoplastic brain tissue, or PBMCs (not recorded which). This TCR came from a human donor with low-grade glioma or glioblastoma, undergoing nonglioma brain surgery, or in good health (not recorded which). The CDR3 sequence is CASRRNTEAFF. The CDR3 DNA sequence: TGTGCCAGCAGACGGAACACTGAAGCTTTCTTT.